The present TCR beta chain was sequenced within a study of cytomegalovirus exposure and HLA in healthy donors. Across the whole study: Early released data comprised around 80 million unique TCRs from HLA-typed donors.

PCR was performed using 60 Vbeta and 13 Jbeta primers. This table comes from immunoSEQ multiplex PCR, and its TCRdb copy is limited to in-frame clones, with some not included. The sample consists of approximately 170,000 clones, approximately 80% of them appearing once. Sequencing was carried out using PBMCs. This receptor was obtained from a male donor in good health and CMV-seronegative.

DNA of the CDR3: TGTGCCAGCAGCGTTGGAACCACGCAGGGTGAAAAACTGTTTTTT. The encoded protein is CASSVGTTQGEKLFF. The V and J genes are TRBV9 and TRBJ1-4; tentative D call: TRBD1 (5 bases). Germline loops: CDR1 SGDLS, CDR2 YYNGEE. This CDR3 has 15 amino acids. Between the trimmed V and J ends, which lost 2 bases and 7 bases, there was a span of 15 bases.